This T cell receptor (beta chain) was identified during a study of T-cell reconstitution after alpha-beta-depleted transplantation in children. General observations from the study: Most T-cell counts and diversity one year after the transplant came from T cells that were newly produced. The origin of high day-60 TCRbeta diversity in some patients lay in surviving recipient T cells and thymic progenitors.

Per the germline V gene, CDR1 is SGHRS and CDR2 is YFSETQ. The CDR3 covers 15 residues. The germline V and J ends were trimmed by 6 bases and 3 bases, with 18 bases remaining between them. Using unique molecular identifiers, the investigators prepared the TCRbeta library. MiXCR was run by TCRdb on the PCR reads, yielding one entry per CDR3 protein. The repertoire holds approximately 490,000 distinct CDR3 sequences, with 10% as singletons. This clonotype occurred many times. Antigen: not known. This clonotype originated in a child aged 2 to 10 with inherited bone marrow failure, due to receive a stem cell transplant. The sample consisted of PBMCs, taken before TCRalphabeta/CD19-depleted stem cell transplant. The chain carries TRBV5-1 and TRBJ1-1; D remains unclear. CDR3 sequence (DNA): TGCGCCAGCACCGTAAATCCGCAGGCCTACACTGAAGCTTTCTTT. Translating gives CASTVNPQAYTEAFF.